Here is one T cell receptor beta chain with its context. The target antigen is unknown. The entry originates in a study of CD8 T cells in Susac syndrome. Across the whole study: At the time of blood draw, patients with Susac syndrome were therapy-naive, receiving corticosteroids, or receiving intravenous immunoglobulin alone.

Whole-study findings and limits: The study recognized that the number of individuals in its TCR sequencing and HLA analysis was relatively small.

An input of about 0.5 to 1 ug of RNA was subjected to reverse transcription using random hexamers. Amplification of TCR beta CDR3 used immunoSEQ multiplex PCR across 54 Vbeta and 13 Jbeta. TCRdb reprocessed the immunoSEQ multiplex PCR reads via MiXCR and lists one record per CDR3 protein. The sample lists about 210,000 distinct CDR3 sequences, about 94% seen once, with about 0.14% in the top ten. With 4 bases removed from V and 4 bases from J, the gap between germline ends came to 5 bases. The CDR3 is 11 residues long. CDR1 is MNHEY, CDR2 SVGEGT, per germline. The chain carries TRBV6-2 or TRBV6-3 and TRBJ2-7, with no clear D. The TCR comes from a human donor with Susac syndrome. The sequencing sample was made of CD4+ T cells from PBMCs. The CDR3 spells CASSFTYEQYF. The CDR3 DNA sequence: TGTGCCAGCAGTTTCACGTACGAGCAGTACTTC.